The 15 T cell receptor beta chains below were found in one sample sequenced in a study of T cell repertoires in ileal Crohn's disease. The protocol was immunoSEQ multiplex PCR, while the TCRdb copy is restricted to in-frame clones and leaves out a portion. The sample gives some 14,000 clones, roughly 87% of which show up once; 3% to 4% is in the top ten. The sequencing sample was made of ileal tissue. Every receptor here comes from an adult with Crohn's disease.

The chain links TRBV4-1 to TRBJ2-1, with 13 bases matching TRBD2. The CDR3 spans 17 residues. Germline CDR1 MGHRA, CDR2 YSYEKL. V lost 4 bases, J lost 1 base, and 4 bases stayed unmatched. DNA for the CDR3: TGCGCCAGCAGCCGGACTAGCGGGGGCCTTTCCTACAATGAGCAGTTCTTC. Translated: CASSRTSGGLSYNEQFF.

CDR3 nucleotide sequence: TGTGCCAGTAGCCCTCCTGGACAGGGAGTAGAAAAACTGTTTTTT. Amino acids: CASSPPGQGVEKLFF. The chain is built from TRBV19 and TRBJ1-4; 8 bases map to TRBD1. The CDR3 consists of 15 residues. The ends lost 6 bases at V and 8 bases at J; junction bases unmatched: 11. CDR1 LNHDA and CDR2 SQIVND come from the germline V gene (reference sequence).

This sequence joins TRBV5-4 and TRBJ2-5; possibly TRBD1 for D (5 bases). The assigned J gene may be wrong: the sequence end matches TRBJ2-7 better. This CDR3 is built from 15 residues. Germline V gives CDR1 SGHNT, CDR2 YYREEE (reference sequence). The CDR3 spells CASSSTGALSYEQYF. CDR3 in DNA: TGTGCCAGCAGTTCTACTGGGGCCCTCTCCTACGAGCAGTACTTC.

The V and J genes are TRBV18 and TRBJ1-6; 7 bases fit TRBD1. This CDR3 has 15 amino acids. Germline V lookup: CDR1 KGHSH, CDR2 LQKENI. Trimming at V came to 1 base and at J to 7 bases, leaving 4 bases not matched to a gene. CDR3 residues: CASSPLQGYNSPLHF. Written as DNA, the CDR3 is TGTGCCAGCTCACCACTACAGGGGTACAATTCACCCCTCCACTTT.

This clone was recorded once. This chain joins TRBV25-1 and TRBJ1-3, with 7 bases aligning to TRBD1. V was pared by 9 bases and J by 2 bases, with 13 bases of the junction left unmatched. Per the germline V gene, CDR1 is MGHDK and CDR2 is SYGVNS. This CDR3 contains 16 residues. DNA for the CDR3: TGTGCCAGTTCTCCCCGCGAGGGGACAGCTGGAAACACCATATATTTT. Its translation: CASSPREGTAGNTIYF.

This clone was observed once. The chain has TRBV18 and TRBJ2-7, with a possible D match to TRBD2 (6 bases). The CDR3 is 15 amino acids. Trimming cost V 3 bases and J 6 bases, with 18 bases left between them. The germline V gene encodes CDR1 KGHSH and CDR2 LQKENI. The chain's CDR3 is CASSPLASPGGEQYF. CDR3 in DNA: TGTGCCAGCTCACCCCTAGCGTCTCCTGGAGGCGAGCAGTACTTC.

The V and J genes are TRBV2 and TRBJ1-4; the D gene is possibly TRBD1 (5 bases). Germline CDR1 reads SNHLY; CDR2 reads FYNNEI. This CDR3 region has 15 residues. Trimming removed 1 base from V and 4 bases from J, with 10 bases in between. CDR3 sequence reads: CASSEVPGDNEKLFF. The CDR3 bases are TGTGCCAGCAGTGAAGTTCCGGGGGATAATGAAAAACTGTTTTTT.

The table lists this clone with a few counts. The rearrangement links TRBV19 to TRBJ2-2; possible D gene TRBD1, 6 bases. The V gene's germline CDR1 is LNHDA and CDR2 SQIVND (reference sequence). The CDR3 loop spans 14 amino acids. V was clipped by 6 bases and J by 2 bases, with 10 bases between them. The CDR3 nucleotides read TGTGCCAGTAGGTCAGGGGCTAACACCGGGGAGCTGTTTTTT. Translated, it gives CASRSGANTGELFF.

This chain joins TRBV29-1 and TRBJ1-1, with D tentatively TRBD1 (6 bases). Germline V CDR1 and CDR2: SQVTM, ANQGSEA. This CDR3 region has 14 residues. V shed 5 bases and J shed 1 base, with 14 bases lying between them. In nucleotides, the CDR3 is TGCAGCGTTATACTACAGGGTACGAACACTGAAGCTTTCTTT. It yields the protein CSVILQGTNTEAFF.

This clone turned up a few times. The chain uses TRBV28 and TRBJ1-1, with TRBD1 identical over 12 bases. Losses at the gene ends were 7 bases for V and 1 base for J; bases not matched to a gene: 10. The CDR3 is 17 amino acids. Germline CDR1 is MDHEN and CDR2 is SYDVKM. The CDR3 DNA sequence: TGTGCCAGCACCCTCCTCGGGACAGGGGGCCGGAACACTGAAGCTTTCTTT. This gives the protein CASTLLGTGGRNTEAFF.

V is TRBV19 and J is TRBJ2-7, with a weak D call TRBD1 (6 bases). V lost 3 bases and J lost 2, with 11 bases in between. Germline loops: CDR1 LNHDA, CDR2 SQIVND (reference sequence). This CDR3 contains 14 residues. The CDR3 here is CASSMGHGPYEQYF. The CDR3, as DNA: TGTGCCAGTAGTATGGGACATGGTCCCTACGAGCAGTACTTC.

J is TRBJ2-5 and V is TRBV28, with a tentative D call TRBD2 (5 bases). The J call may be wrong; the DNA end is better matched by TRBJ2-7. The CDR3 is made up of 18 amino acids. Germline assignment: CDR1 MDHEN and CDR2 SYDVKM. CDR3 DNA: TGTGCCAGCAGCCCCCTAAGTCGACGGGCGGGTCCCCCCCGCGAGCAGTACTTC. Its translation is CASSPLSRRAGPPREQYF.

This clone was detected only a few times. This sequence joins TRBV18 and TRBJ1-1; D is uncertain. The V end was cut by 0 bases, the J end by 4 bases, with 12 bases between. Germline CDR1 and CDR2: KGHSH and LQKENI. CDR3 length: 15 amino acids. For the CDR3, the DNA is TGTGCCAGCTCACCACCTTCGCAGGCGGGCACTGAAGCTTTCTTT. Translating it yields CASSPPSQAGTEAFF.

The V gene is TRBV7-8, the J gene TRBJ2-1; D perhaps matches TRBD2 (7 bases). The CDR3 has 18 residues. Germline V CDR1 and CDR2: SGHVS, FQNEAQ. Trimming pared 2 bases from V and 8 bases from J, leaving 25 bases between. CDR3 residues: CASSLKGGGTTEVDEQFF. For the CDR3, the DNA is TGTGCCAGCAGCTTAAAAGGGGGGGGGACTACCGAAGTGGATGAGCAGTTCTTC.

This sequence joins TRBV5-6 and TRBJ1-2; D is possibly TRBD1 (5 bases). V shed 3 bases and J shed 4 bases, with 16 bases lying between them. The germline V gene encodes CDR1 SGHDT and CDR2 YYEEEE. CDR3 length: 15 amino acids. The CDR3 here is CASSSVTGGGYGYTF. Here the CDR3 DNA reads TGTGCCAGCAGCTCTGTTACGGGGGGTGGCTATGGCTACACCTTC.